Given below is one TCR beta chain in context. Its antigen is not known. The sample belongs to a study of monozygotic twins with inflammatory bowel disease. Findings of the study overall: TCRbeta diversity (inverse Simpson) was lower in IBD patients than in healthy co-twins.

Using the 5' RACE reads, TCRdb records one entry per CDR3 protein without DNA. This listing includes approximately 400,000 distinct CDR3 sequences. The sequencing sample was made of blood. The receptor was isolated from a human donor with ulcerative colitis or Crohn's disease, or a healthy co-twin of an affected twin (not recorded which).

Here the CDR3 reads CASSEGTSGGGKGDTQYF. The chain employs TRBV9 and TRBJ2-3; TCRdb returns TRBD2, unconfirmable since there is no DNA. Germline CDR1 reads SGDLS; CDR2 reads YYNGEE. The CDR3 loop spans 18 amino acids.